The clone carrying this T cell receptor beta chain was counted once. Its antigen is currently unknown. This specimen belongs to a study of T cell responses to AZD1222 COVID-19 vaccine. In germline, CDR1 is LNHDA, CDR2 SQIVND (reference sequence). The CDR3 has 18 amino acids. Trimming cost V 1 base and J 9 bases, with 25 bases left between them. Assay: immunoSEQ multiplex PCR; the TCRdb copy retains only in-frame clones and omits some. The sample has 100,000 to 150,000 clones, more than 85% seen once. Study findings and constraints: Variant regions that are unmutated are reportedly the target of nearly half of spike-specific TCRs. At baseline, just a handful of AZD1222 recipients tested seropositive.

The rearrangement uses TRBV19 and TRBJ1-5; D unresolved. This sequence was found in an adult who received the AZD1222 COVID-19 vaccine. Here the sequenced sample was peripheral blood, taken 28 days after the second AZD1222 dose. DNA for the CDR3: TGTGCCAGTAGTATAGGGACTCTTGTTCAGACTATCACAACGCCCCAGCATTTT. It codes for CASSIGTLVQTITTPQHF.